One and the same sample provided the 5 T cell receptor beta chains below, sequenced in a study of blood T cells in healthy people across ages. Together with a sample-barcoded 5' primer, a J-beta primer mix was included in a second PCR lasting about 7 to 11 cycles. Each CDR3 protein is one row after TCRdb ran MiXCR on the 5' RACE reads. The sample lists 1,500,000 or so distinct CDR3 sequences, less than 45% occurring once. The sample consisted of blood. These TCRs come from a young woman in good health.

This clonotype was seen only a few times. The genes are TRBV4-3 and TRBJ2-3; no clear D. This CDR3 comprises 13 residues. Trimming removed 6 bases from V and 4 bases from J, with 11 bases in between. Germline lookup yields CDR1 LGHNA and CDR2 YSLEER. CDR3 sequence reads: CASRDVASDTQYF. CDR3 bases: TGCGCCAGCAGGGATGTGGCCTCAGATACGCAGTATTTT.

J is TRBJ2-5 and V is TRBV27, with D possibly being TRBD1 (5 bases). Trimming left V 3 bases short and J 1 base short, with 9 bases between. Germline loops: CDR1 MNHEY, CDR2 SMNVEV (reference sequence). This CDR3 has 14 amino acids. The CDR3: CASSFGHTQETQYF. In DNA, the CDR3 is TGTGCCAGCAGTTTTGGACATACCCAAGAGACCCAGTACTTC.

This clonotype was observed a handful of times. V is TRBV5-1 and J is TRBJ2-7; tentative D call: TRBD2 (6 bases). Trimming cost V 2 bases and J 0 bases, with 12 bases left between them. The CDR3 totals 15 residues. Per the germline V gene, CDR1 is SGHRS and CDR2 is YFSETQ. CDR3: CASSFRRESSYEQYF. The CDR3 DNA sequence: TGCGCCAGCAGCTTTAGGCGGGAAAGCTCCTACGAGCAGTACTTC.

This sequence joins TRBV20-1 and TRBJ2-3; D call uncertain. V lost 6 bases and J lost 2, with 12 bases in between. Germline V lookup: CDR1 DFQATT, CDR2 SNEGSKA (reference sequence). The CDR3 extends over 13 amino acids. The CDR3 is CSAGRANTDTQYF. As DNA, the CDR3 is TGCAGTGCCGGAAGGGCCAACACAGATACGCAGTATTTT.

J is TRBJ2-3 and V is TRBV6-1, with 8 bases fitting TRBD2. The CDR3 length is 14 residues. From germline, CDR1 is MNHNS and CDR2 SASEGT. V was clipped by 6 bases and J by 6 bases; unmatched bases: 8. DNA for the CDR3: TGTGCCAGCAGGCCCGCTACTAGCGGTGATACGCAGTATTTT. Translation: CASRPATSGDTQYF.